A single sample gave rise to the 15 T cell receptor beta chains below, sequenced in a study of neurological immune-mediated disorders. TCRdb re-derived calls from the 5' RACE reads in MiXCR, one entry per CDR3 protein. The sample consists of 60,000 to 80,000 distinct CDR3 sequences, under 5% of them appearing once. Sequencing was done on a sample of PBMCs. Every receptor here comes from a woman aged 50 to 60 with multiple sclerosis.

This clonotype was counted at least ten times. The chain joins TRBV20-1 to TRBJ1-5; maybe TRBD1 (5 bases). V gave up 6 bases and J gave up 7 bases, with 16 bases separating them. Germline V gene lookup returns CDR1 DFQATT and CDR2 SNEGSKA (reference sequence). The CDR3 extends over 13 amino acids. CDR3 sequence reads: CSATQGSGQPQHF. In DNA form, the CDR3 reads TGCAGTGCGACTCAGGGTTCGGGGCAGCCCCAGCATTTT.

This clonotype came up many times. Because the CDR3's place on the DNA is in doubt, the DNA is left out and the CDR3 is given as listed by TCRdb. V is TRBV21-1 and J is TRBJ1-5. TRBV21-1 is assigned pseudogene status. The CDR3 numbers 18 amino acids, ends counted. CDR3 region: CASSLLQRPYGCNQPQHF.

This clonotype has a count of ten or more. The chain carries TRBV29-1 and TRBJ1-1, with 9 bases lining up with TRBD1. The CDR3 contains 14 residues. V shed 6 bases, J shed 5 bases, and the junction held 10 bases outside the gene matches. Germline V gives CDR1 SQVTM, CDR2 ANQGSEA. The CDR3 sequence is CSVKTGGMWTEAFF. In DNA, the CDR3 is TGCAGCGTAAAGACAGGGGGAATGTGGACTGAAGCTTTCTTT.

The chain combines TRBV6-2 or TRBV6-3 with TRBJ1-1, with D possibly TRBD1 on 5 matching bases. V was clipped by 0 bases and J by 7 bases, with 12 bases between them. The CDR3 length is 14 residues. Germline loops: CDR1 MNHEY, CDR2 SVGEGT. The CDR3 spells CASSYSEMGLEAFF. The CDR3 nucleotides read TGTGCCAGCAGTTACTCGGAAATGGGGCTTGAAGCTTTCTTT.

This clonotype occurred many times. V gene TRBV5-1 combines with J gene TRBJ1-6; tentatively, D is TRBD1 (5 bases). V lost 0 bases and J 9 bases, leaving 13 bases between the germline ends. Germline V gene sequence: CDR1 SGHRS, CDR2 YFSETQ. This CDR3 region has 15 residues. The CDR3 spells CASSLATGQGSPLHF. Here the CDR3 DNA reads TGCGCCAGCAGCTTGGCCACAGGCCAAGGTTCACCCCTCCACTTT.

This clonotype has only a few counts. CDR3 DNA: TGCGCCAGCAGCTTGGTTCGACAGGCGATCAATGAGCAGTTCTTC. As protein: CASSLVRQAINEQFF. V and J are TRBV5-1 and TRBJ2-1; D might be TRBD1 (6 bases). Trimming removed 0 bases at V and 6 bases at J, with 13 bases between. The V gene's germline CDR1 is SGHRS and CDR2 YFSETQ. The CDR3 has 15 amino acids.

This clonotype was counted ten times or more. This chain uses TRBV10-2 with TRBJ1-6; D call uncertain. V was trimmed by 3 bases and J by 10 bases, leaving 13 bases between them. This CDR3 comprises 14 residues. Germline loops: CDR1 WSHSY, CDR2 SAAADI. CDR3 protein: CASSDPGVGSPLHF. The CDR3 DNA sequence: TGCGCCAGCAGTGATCCCGGGGTGGGGTCACCCCTCCACTTT.

The sample holds many counts of this clonotype. In nucleotides, the CDR3 is TGTGCCAGCAGCTTAGTTCGGAACACTGAAGCTTTCTTT. As protein: CASSLVRNTEAFF. This chain connects TRBV7-3 to TRBJ1-1; no clear D. V dropped 2 bases and J dropped 1 base, with 5 bases sitting between them. This CDR3 contains 13 residues. In germline, CDR1 is SGHTA, CDR2 FQGTGA. The full variable domain, completed using reference TRBV7-3 and TRBJ1-1, is GAGVSQTPSNKVTEKGKYVELRCDPISGHTALYWYRQSLGQGPEFLIYFQGTGAADDSGLPNDRFFAVRPEGSVSTLKIQRTERGDSAVYLCASSLVRNTEAFFGQGTRLTVV.

This clonotype has ten or more counts. The gene calls are TRBV5-1 and TRBJ1-6; TRBD1 is a possible D gene (6 bases). In germline, CDR1 is SGHRS, CDR2 YFSETQ. The V and J ends lost 0 bases and 7 bases respectively, with 11 bases between them. There are 15 residues in the CDR3. CDR3 loop: CASSLGTAANSPLHF. The CDR3 region has the DNA TGCGCCAGCAGCTTGGGGACAGCCGCAAATTCACCCCTCCACTTT.

This clonotype was counted ten times or more. The chain joins TRBV5-5 to TRBJ1-2; D remains unclear. V shed 1 base and J shed 4 bases, with 8 bases lying between them. The CDR3 is made up of 13 amino acids. The V gene's germline CDR1 is SGHKS and CDR2 YYEKEE (reference sequence). CDR3 sequence: CASSLTNGYGYTF. CDR3 DNA sequence: TGTGCCAGCAGCTTGACAAACGGCTATGGCTACACCTTC.

This clonotype was recorded at least ten times. The CDR3 sequence is CSGSGGSTDTQYF. CDR3 nucleotides: TGCAGCGGGAGCGGGGGGAGCACAGATACGCAGTATTTT. The chain uses TRBV29-1 and TRBJ2-3; 9 bases are shared with TRBD2. This CDR3 has 13 residues. The trim removed 7 bases at V and 0 bases at J, leaving 2 bases unmatched. Per germline, CDR1 SQVTM and CDR2 ANQGSEA.

This clonotype was observed many times. J is TRBJ1-2 and V is TRBV7-2; 11 nucleotides agree with TRBD1. V was clipped by 7 bases and J by 4 bases; unmatched bases: 5. The CDR3 runs to 14 residues. The V gene's germline CDR1 is SGHTA and CDR2 FQGNSA. CDR3 sequence reads: CASTGTGGPYGYTF. The CDR3 DNA reads TGTGCCAGCACAGGGACAGGGGGACCCTATGGCTACACCTTC.

In its sample, this clonotype was seen many times. The genes are TRBV5-1 and TRBJ2-5; a weak D match, TRBD1 (6 bases). Trimming pared 0 bases from V and 3 bases from J, leaving 12 bases between. The CDR3 is 15 residues long. Germline CDR1 is SGHRS and CDR2 is YFSETQ. Here the CDR3 reads CASSLARAGEETQYF. The DNA for the CDR3 is TGCGCCAGCAGCTTGGCCCGGGCAGGGGAAGAGACCCAGTACTTC.

This clonotype occurred many times. The rearrangement uses TRBV28 and TRBJ1-5; 9 nucleotides align to TRBD1. V gave up 5 bases and J gave up 7 bases; unmatched junction bases: 15. Germline V lookup: CDR1 MDHEN, CDR2 SYDVKM. The CDR3 is 17 amino acids. The CDR3 loop reads CASSDNLGTGPRQPQHF. CDR3 nucleotides: TGTGCCAGCAGTGACAACCTCGGGACAGGGCCCCGGCAGCCCCAGCATTTT.

This clonotype was picked up a small number of times. The chain joins TRBV27 to TRBJ1-6; 9 nucleotides match TRBD1. CDR1 MNHEY and CDR2 SMNVEV come from the germline V gene (reference sequence). CDR3 length: 13 residues. V lost 0 bases to trimming and J lost 17 bases; unmatched junction nucleotides: 5. The CDR3: CASSLSIGTGIHF. The CDR3 region has the DNA TGTGCCAGCAGTTTATCAATAGGGACAGGGATCCACTTT.